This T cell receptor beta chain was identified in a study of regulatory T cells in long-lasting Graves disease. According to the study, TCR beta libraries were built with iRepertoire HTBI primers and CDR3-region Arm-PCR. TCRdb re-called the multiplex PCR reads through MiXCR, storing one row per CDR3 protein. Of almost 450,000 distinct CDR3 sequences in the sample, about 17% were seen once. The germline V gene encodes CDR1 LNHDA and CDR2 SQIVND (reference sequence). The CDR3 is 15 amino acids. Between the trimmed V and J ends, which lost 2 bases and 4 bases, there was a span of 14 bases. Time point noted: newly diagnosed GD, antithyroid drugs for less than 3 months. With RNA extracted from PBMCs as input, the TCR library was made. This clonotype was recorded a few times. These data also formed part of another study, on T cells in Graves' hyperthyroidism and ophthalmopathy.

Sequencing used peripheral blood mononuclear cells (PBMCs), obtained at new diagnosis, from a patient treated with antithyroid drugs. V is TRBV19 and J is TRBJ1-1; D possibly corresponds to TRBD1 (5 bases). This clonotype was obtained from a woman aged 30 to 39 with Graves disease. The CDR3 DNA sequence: TGTGCCAGTAGTATATTCCGGGACTCGGGCACTGAAGCTTTCTTT. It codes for CASSIFRDSGTEAFF.